This T cell receptor (beta chain) was profiled in a study of shared clonotypes between healthy human individuals. Worth noting for this clone: Its target is not known.

The germline gives CDR1 SGHRS, CDR2 YFSETQ. This CDR3 spans 15 amino acids. V was pared by 4 bases and J by 0 bases, with 2 bases of the junction left unmatched. Study-wide results and caveats: A small donor pool kept down the genetic and exposure-history diversity that was represented.

Clones were read by immunoSEQ multiplex PCR, and TCRdb kept only the in-frame ones, dropping some. Of 470,000 or so clones listed, more than 75% are singletons. V is TRBV5-1 and J is TRBJ2-2; 8 bases agree with TRBD1. The TCR comes from a middle-aged woman in good health. Some clones in this sample may be carry-over from other donors' samples. Specimen: PBMCs. This CDR3 is CASSKQGANTGELFF. Written as DNA, the CDR3 is TGCGCCAGCAGCAAACAGGGGGCGAACACCGGGGAGCTGTTTTTT.